The 11 T cell receptor beta chains in this list originate from one sample, sequenced in a study of CD8 T cells in Susac syndrome. Reverse transcription of about 0.45 to 1 ug RNA was performed with random hexamers. TCRdb ran MiXCR on the immunoSEQ multiplex PCR reads and lists one entry per CDR3 protein. Of 250,000 to 300,000 distinct CDR3 sequences listed, roughly 85% were seen once; the top ten hold about 0.11%. Input material: CD8+ T cells from PBMCs. Every receptor here comes from a human donor with multiple sclerosis.

The CDR3 DNA sequence: TGCGCCAGCAGCTTGGACGGGAGGGCCGACAATGAGCAGTTCTTC. Residues: CASSLDGRADNEQFF. J is TRBJ2-1 and V is TRBV5-1; 8 nucleotides align to TRBD2. CDR3 length equals 15 residues. Germline loops: CDR1 SGHRS, CDR2 YFSETQ. V trimming: 0 bases; J trimming: 5 bases; junction bases outside the gene matches: 4.

This rearrangement joins TRBV30 to TRBJ2-1, with D possibly matching TRBD1 (5 bases). The CDR3 contains 15 residues. Trimming stripped 5 bases from V and 5 bases from J, with 19 bases between. Germline assignment: CDR1 GTSNPN and CDR2 SVGIG (reference sequence). The CDR3 DNA reads TGTGCCTGGTCACCCGCCGACAGACAAAACAATGAGCAGTTCTTC. Amino acids: CAWSPADRQNNEQFF.

The rearrangement joins TRBV6-1 to TRBJ2-2; the match to TRBD2 covers 10 bases. With 1 base clipped from V and 7 bases from J, the junction kept 9 bases outside the gene matches. CDR1 MNHNS and CDR2 SASEGT come from the germline V gene. CDR3 length: 17 amino acids. CDR3 in amino acids: CASSEGELAGVSGELFF. DNA of the CDR3: TGTGCCAGCAGTGAAGGGGAGCTAGCGGGAGTAAGCGGGGAGCTGTTTTTT.

J is TRBJ2-7 and V is TRBV19; a weak D match, TRBD2 (6 bases). The CDR3 has 14 residues. Per germline, CDR1 LNHDA and CDR2 SQIVND (reference sequence). The germline V and J ends were trimmed by 3 bases and 4 bases, with 13 bases remaining between them. CDR3 sequence (DNA): TGTGCCAGTAGTATCGTGCGGGGACCGTACGAGCAGTACTTC. Translating it yields CASSIVRGPYEQYF.

V gene TRBV19 combines with J gene TRBJ1-1; D perhaps matches TRBD1 (6 bases). CDR3 length: 13 amino acids. Germline assignment: CDR1 LNHDA and CDR2 SQIVND (reference sequence). V lost 3 bases and J 6 bases, leaving 11 bases between the germline ends. CDR3 in DNA: TGTGCCAGTAGTATGTTGCCAGGGGCTGAAGCTTTCTTT. This translates into CASSMLPGAEAFF.

This chain connects TRBV15 to TRBJ2-3; 10 bases fit TRBD2. Germline CDR1 reads LNHNV; CDR2 reads YYDKDF (reference sequence). This CDR3 contains 16 residues. With 0 bases clipped from V and 6 bases from J, the junction kept 6 bases outside the gene matches. The CDR3 DNA reads TGTGCCACCAGCAGAGAGCCTAGCGGGAGAATCGATACGCAGTATTTT. It translates to CATSREPSGRIDTQYF.

The table lists this clonotype with a count of one. The CDR3 sequence is CASSLGTVSYNEQFF. The CDR3, as DNA: TGTGCCAGCAGCCTGGGGACGGTCTCCTACAATGAGCAGTTCTTC. The rearrangement links TRBV7-9 to TRBJ2-1; D is possibly TRBD1 or TRBD2 (5 bases each). The CDR3 contains 15 residues. Trimming took 5 bases from V and 0 from J, leaving 11 bases between them. In germline, CDR1 is SEHNR, CDR2 FQNEAQ (reference sequence).

The V call is TRBV30, the J call TRBJ1-1; D is undetermined. V was clipped by 7 bases and J by 2 bases, with 8 bases between them. CDR1 and CDR2 (germline): GTSNPN, SVGIG (reference sequence). CDR3 length: 11 residues. The CDR3 region is CASASNTEAFF. The CDR3 bases are TGTGCCTCCGCTTCAAACACTGAAGCTTTCTTT.

This clonotype was found a few times. The CDR3 here is CASSLDRGRHEQYF. CDR3 DNA: TGTGCCAGCAGCTTGGACAGGGGGCGCCACGAGCAGTACTTC. The genes are TRBV5-4 and TRBJ2-7, with 9 bases lining up with TRBD1. The J segment lost 5 bases and the V segment lost 0 bases, leaving 3 bases of the junction unmatched. Per the germline V gene, CDR1 is SGHNT and CDR2 is YYREEE (reference sequence). This CDR3 is 14 amino acids long.

The V and J genes are TRBV7-6 and TRBJ1-1, with TRBD1 identical over 9 bases. The CDR3 length is 15 residues. The V gene's germline CDR1 is SGHVS and CDR2 FNYEAQ. J was trimmed by 5 bases and V by 1 base; bases with no gene match: 5. The CDR3 sequence is CASSLVQTGGTEAFF. The CDR3 coding sequence is TGTGCCAGCAGCTTAGTTCAGACAGGGGGTACTGAAGCTTTCTTT. The whole variable domain, filled in from reference TRBV7-6 and TRBJ1-1, reads GAGVSQSPRYKVTKRGQDVALRCDPISGHVSLYWYRQALGQGPEFLTYFNYEAQQDKSGLPNDRFSAERPEGSISTLTIQRTEQRDSAMYRCASSLVQTGGTEAFFGQGTRLTVV.

V and J are TRBV27 and TRBJ2-7; 11 bases fit TRBD1. Germline lookup yields CDR1 MNHEY and CDR2 SMNVEV (reference sequence). The CDR3 extends over 14 amino acids. Unmatched junction bases numbered 5, after V lost 6 bases and J lost 4 bases. The DNA for the CDR3 is TGTGCCAGCAGCCAGGACAGGGGGCTATACGAGCAGTACTTC. This gives the protein CASSQDRGLYEQYF.